This T cell receptor beta chain emerged from a study of identical twins. This clonotype occurred many times. A single record per CDR3 protein comes from TCRdb applying MiXCR to the 5' RACE reads. This repertoire shows just under 650,000 distinct CDR3 sequences, 7.1% found once; its top ten account for about 1.5%. V was shortened by 10 bases and J by 1 base, with 7 bases between the two germline ends. Germline CDR1 and CDR2: ENHRY and SYGVKD. The CDR3 loop spans 11 amino acids. The data also belong to a second study, concerning yellow fever vaccine responses in identical twins.

Sequencing used PBMCs. This TCR derives from a woman aged 18-35 years in good health. The chain couples TRBV10-3 to TRBJ1-1; tentative D call: TRBD1 (6 bases). The CDR3 nucleotides read TGTGCCACACAGGGGAACACTGAAGCTTTCTTT. Protein: CATQGNTEAFF.